These 18 T cell receptor beta chains were sequenced from one sample in a study of identical twins. One entry per CDR3 protein results from TCRdb running MiXCR on the 5' RACE reads. Here the sample spans 250,000 to 300,000 distinct CDR3 sequences, 9.5% being singletons. These data were also reused for a study on yellow fever vaccine responses in identical twins.

The specimen was CD8+ T cells sorted from blood. Source of these receptors: a woman in her late teens or twenties in good health.

This clonotype came up many times. In nucleotides, the CDR3 is TGCGCCAGCAGCCAATCCGGGACACCGCCTTACAATGAGCAGTTCTTC. Protein sequence: CASSQSGTPPYNEQFF. The chain carries TRBV4-3 and TRBJ2-1; TRBD1 might be the D (6 bases). The germline gives CDR1 LGHNA, CDR2 YSLEER. Trimming took off 2 bases at V and 4 bases at J, with 15 bases between the two ends. The CDR3 consists of 16 residues.

This clonotype was counted many times. The V call is TRBV6-4, the J call TRBJ2-1; tentative D call: TRBD1 (6 bases). Between the trimmed V and J ends, which lost 4 bases and 9 bases, there was a span of 22 bases. Germline loops: CDR1 MRHNA, CDR2 SNTAGT. CDR3 length equals 16 residues. The CDR3 coding sequence is TGTGCCAGCAGTGTCGCCCCGGGACAAGGTACAGGTGAGCAGTTCTTC. Translating gives CASSVAPGQGTGEQFF.

In its sample, this clonotype was seen a few times. J is TRBJ2-1 and V is TRBV29-1; D is uncertain. CDR1 is SQVTM, CDR2 ANQGSEA, per germline. This CDR3 has 11 amino acids. The V gene lost 5 bases and the J gene lost 7 bases, with 9 bases spanning the gap. The CDR3 region has the DNA TGCAGCGTTTCAATGGAGAATGAGCAGTTCTTC. Its translation is CSVSMENEQFF.

This clonotype has only a few counts. The chain recombines TRBV4-3 with TRBJ2-2; the match to TRBD1 covers 8 bases. Germline V lookup: CDR1 LGHNA, CDR2 YSLEER. The CDR3 is made up of 17 amino acids. J lost 6 bases, V lost 0 bases, and 9 bases had no gene match. The CDR3 loop reads CASSQDLGQGLAGELFF. CDR3 in DNA: TGCGCCAGCAGCCAAGATCTCGGACAGGGTTTAGCCGGGGAGCTGTTTTTT.

This clonotype was seen many times. The V and J genes are TRBV24-1 and TRBJ1-1, with 9 bases aligning to TRBD1. Trimming at V came to 5 bases and at J to 4 bases, leaving 13 bases not matched to a gene. The germline V gene encodes CDR1 KGHDR and CDR2 SFDVKD. This CDR3 is built from 17 residues. As DNA, the CDR3 is TGTGCCACCAGTGGCAGACTAGAGACAGGGGGAAGCACTGAAGCTTTCTTT. Translated: CATSGRLETGGSTEAFF.

V is TRBV6-2 or TRBV6-3 and J is TRBJ2-7; 7 bases fit TRBD1. The CDR3 spans 16 residues. Per germline, CDR1 MNHEY and CDR2 SVGEGT. V trimming: 7 bases; J trimming: 2 bases; junction bases outside the gene matches: 14. The CDR3 coding sequence is TGTGCCAGCACCTCCCGCTATGGACAGGATCCCTACGAGCAGTACTTC. Its translation: CASTSRYGQDPYEQYF.

In its sample, this clonotype was seen many times. The chain joins TRBV24-1 to TRBJ2-5; D might be TRBD1 or TRBD2, each matching 5 bases. Germline V lookup: CDR1 KGHDR, CDR2 SFDVKD. Trimming left V 5 bases short and J 1 base short, with 13 bases between. This CDR3 is built from 15 residues. The CDR3: CATSGGWGSQETQYF. The DNA of the CDR3 is TGTGCCACCAGTGGCGGATGGGGGTCCCAAGAGACCCAGTACTTC.

V gene TRBV27 combines with J gene TRBJ2-1; TRBD1 matches 10 bases. V dropped 6 bases and J dropped 5; count of bases not matched to a gene: 1. The CDR3 consists of 13 residues. Per the germline V gene, CDR1 is MNHEY and CDR2 is SMNVEV (reference sequence). This CDR3 reads CASRDRGHNEQFF. Here the CDR3 DNA reads TGTGCCAGCAGAGACAGGGGGCACAATGAGCAGTTCTTC.

V and J are TRBV12-5 and TRBJ2-5, with D possibly matching TRBD1 (6 bases). Trimming cost V 1 base and J 4 bases, with 10 bases left between them. CDR1 is LGHNT and CDR2 is FRNRAP in the germline V gene. This CDR3 is 14 amino acids long. This chain's CDR3 is CASGLGTVPETQYF. The CDR3 coding sequence is TGTGCTAGTGGTTTGGGGACAGTCCCAGAGACCCAGTACTTC.

This clonotype was counted only a few times. The chain recombines TRBV6-1 with TRBJ1-2; no firm D call. This CDR3 is built from 14 residues. The V end lost 6 bases, the J end lost 7 bases, and 18 bases lay between the germline ends. Germline CDR1 and CDR2: MNHNS and SASEGT. CDR3 loop: CASRPGPISGGYTF. In DNA form, the CDR3 reads TGTGCCAGCAGGCCGGGTCCCATTTCGGGTGGCTACACCTTC.

The chain joins TRBV11-2 to TRBJ2-3, with 9 bases identical to TRBD2. Germline V gene lookup returns CDR1 SGHAT and CDR2 FQNNGV. CDR3 length: 17 residues. With V trimmed by 3 bases and J by 0 bases, 7 bases remained unmatched. The CDR3 coding sequence is TGTGCCAGCAGCTTGGGATTCGGACTAGCGAGCACAGATACGCAGTATTTT. Translation: CASSLGFGLASTDTQYF. Based on the CDR3 plus reference TRBV11-2 and TRBJ2-3, the full variable domain is EAGVAQSPRYKIIEKRQSVAFWCNPISGHATLYWYQQILGQGPKLLIQFQNNGVVDDSQLPKDRFSAERLKGVDSTLKIQPAKLEDSAVYLCASSLGFGLASTDTQYFGPGTRLTVL.

This clonotype was counted ten times or more. The chain uses TRBV10-3 and TRBJ2-6; D is perhaps TRBD1 or TRBD2 (5 bases each). The CDR3 extends over 16 amino acids. Germline loops: CDR1 ENHRY, CDR2 SYGVKD. Deletions cut 2 bases from V and 0 bases from J, with 8 bases between. CDR3 in amino acids: CAISEGGSSGANVLTF. In DNA form, the CDR3 reads TGTGCCATCAGTGAGGGGGGTAGCTCTGGGGCCAACGTCCTGACTTTC.

The chain has TRBV6-2 or TRBV6-3 and TRBJ2-5, with TRBD1 identical over 9 bases. After removal of 8 bases from V and 5 bases from J, the junction contained 3 bases not matched to a gene. CDR3 length: 12 amino acids. Germline loops: CDR1 MNHEY, CDR2 SVGEGT. This chain's CDR3 is CASGQGMETQYF. The CDR3, as DNA: TGTGCCAGCGGACAGGGGATGGAGACCCAGTACTTC.

The chain carries TRBV4-1 and TRBJ1-1; no clear D. Germline values: CDR1 MGHRA, CDR2 YSYEKL. The V end lost 4 bases, the J end lost 4 bases, and 13 bases lay between the germline ends. The CDR3 sequence is 14 residues long. The DNA of the CDR3 is TGCGCCAGCAGCCCCAAGGAGGGAGGCACTGAAGCTTTCTTT. Its translation is CASSPKEGGTEAFF.

This clonotype is a singleton in its sample. At one boundary the junction diverges from the germline segment, which might be a read error. V is TRBV7-9 and J is TRBJ2-5; no clear D. The germline V gene has CDR1 SEHNR and CDR2 FQNEAQ (reference sequence). This CDR3 has 14 amino acids. CDR3: CSSSPLEFQETQYF. CDR3 nucleotides: TGTTCCAGCAGCCCCTTGGAATTCCAAGAGACCCAGTACTTC.

A note on this clonotype: Sequence at one end of the junction differs from germline and may be a read error. The rearrangement links TRBV29-1 to TRBJ2-6; D may correspond to TRBD1 or TRBD2 (5 bases each). The CDR3 length is 15 residues. The germline V gene has CDR1 SQVTM and CDR2 ANQGSEA. The CDR3 reads CSVEDPGAGANVLTF. The CDR3 DNA reads as TGCAGCGTCGAAGACCCCGGGGCCGGGGCCAACGTCCTGACTTTC.

This clonotype was picked up many times. The chain carries TRBV7-2 and TRBJ2-7; 7 bases match TRBD1. CDR1 is SGHTA and CDR2 is FQGNSA in the germline V gene. The V segment lost 3 bases and the J segment 3 bases; nucleotides outside the gene matches: 5. The CDR3 extends over 14 amino acids. This CDR3 reads CASSLLRDSYEQYF. The CDR3 nucleotides are TGTGCCAGCAGCTTGCTAAGGGACAGCTACGAGCAGTACTTC.

V is TRBV27 and J is TRBJ2-7, with D maybe TRBD2 (5 bases). The germline V gene encodes CDR1 MNHEY and CDR2 SMNVEV (reference sequence). V was pared by 6 bases and J by 2 bases, with 14 bases between. This CDR3 contains 14 residues. DNA for the CDR3: TGTGCCAGCAGCTCAGCGGTCTCAACCTACGAGCAGTACTTC. Translating it yields CASSSAVSTYEQYF.